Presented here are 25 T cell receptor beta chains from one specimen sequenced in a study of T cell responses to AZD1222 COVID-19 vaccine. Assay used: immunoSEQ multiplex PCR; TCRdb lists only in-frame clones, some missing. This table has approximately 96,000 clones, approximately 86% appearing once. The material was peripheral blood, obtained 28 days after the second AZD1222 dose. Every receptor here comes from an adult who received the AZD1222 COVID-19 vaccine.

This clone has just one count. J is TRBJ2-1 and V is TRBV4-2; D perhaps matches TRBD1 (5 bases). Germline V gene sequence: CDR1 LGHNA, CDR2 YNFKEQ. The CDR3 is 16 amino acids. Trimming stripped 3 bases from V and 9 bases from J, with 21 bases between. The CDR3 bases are TGTGCCAGCAGCCATATTTCTCAGGGTGACGCTTCTGAGCAGTTCTTC. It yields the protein CASSHISQGDASEQFF.

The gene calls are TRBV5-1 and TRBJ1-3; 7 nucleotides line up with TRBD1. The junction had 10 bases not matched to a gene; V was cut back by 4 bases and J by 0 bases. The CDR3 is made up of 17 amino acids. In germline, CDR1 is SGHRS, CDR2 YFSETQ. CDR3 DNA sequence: TGCGCCAGCAGCCCTGGGGACAGCAGAAACTCTGGAAACACCATATATTTT. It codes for CASSPGDSRNSGNTIYF.

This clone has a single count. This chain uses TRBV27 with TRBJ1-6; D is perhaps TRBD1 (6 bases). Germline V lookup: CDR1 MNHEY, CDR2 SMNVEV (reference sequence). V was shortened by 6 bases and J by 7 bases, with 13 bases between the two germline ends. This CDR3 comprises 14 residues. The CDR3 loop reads CASRRERGNSPLHF. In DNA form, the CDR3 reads TGTGCCAGCAGAAGGGAAAGGGGGAATTCACCCCTCCACTTT.

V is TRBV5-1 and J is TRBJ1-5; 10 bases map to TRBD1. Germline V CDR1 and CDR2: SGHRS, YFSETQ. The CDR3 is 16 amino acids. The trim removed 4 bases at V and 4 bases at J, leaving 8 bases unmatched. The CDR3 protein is CASSLDLDRGNQPQHF. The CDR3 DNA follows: TGCGCCAGCAGCCTCGACCTGGACAGGGGGAATCAGCCCCAGCATTTT. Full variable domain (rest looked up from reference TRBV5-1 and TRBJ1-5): KAGVTQTPRYLIKTRGQQVTLSCSPISGHRSVSWYQQTPGQGLQFLFEYFSETQRNKGNFPGRFSGRQFSNSRSEMNVSTLELGDSALYLCASSLDLDRGNQPQHFGDGTRLSIL.

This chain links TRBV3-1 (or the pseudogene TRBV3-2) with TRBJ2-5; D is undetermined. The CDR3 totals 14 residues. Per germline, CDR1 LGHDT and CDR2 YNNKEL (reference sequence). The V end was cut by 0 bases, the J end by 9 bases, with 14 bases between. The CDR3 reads CASSQEYSPSAQYF. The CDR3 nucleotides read TGTGCCAGCAGCCAAGAATATAGCCCCTCCGCCCAGTACTTC.

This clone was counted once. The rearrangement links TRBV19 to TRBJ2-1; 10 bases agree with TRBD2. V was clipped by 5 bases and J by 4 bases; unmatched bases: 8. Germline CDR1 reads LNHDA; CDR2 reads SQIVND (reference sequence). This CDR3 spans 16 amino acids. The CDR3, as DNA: TGTGCCAGTAGTCGGATTAGCGGGAGGCTTTACAATGAGCAGTTCTTC. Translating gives CASSRISGRLYNEQFF.

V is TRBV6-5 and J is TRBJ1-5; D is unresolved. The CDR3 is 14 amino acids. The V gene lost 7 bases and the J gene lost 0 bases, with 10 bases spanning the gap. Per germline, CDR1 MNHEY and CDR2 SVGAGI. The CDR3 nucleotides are TGTGCCAGCAAGGACGGCTATAGCAATCAGCCCCAGCATTTT. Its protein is CASKDGYSNQPQHF.

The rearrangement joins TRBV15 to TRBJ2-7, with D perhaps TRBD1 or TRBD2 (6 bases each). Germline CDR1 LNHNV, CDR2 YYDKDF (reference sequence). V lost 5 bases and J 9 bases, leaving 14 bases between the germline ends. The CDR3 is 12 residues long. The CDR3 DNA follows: TGTGCCACCAGCCTCTCAGGGGACTGGCAGTACTTC. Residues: CATSLSGDWQYF.

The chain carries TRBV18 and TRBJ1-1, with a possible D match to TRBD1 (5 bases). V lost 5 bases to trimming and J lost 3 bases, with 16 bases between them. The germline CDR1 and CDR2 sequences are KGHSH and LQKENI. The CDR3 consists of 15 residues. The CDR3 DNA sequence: TGTGCCAGCTCATCCCTGTCGGGAGGGGACACTGAAGCTTTCTTT. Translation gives CASSSLSGGDTEAFF.

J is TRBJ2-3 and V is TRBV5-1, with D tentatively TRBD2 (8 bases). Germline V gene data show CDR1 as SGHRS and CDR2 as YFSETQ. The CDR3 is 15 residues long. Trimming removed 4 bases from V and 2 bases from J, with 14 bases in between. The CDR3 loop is CASSRGGQYTDTQYF. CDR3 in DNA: TGCGCCAGCAGCCGGGGGGGACAGTACACAGATACGCAGTATTTT.

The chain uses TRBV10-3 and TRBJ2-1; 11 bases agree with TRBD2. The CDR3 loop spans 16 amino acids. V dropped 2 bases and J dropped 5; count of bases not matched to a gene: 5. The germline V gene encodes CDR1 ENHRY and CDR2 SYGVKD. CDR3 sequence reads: CAISEAVAGGNNEQFF. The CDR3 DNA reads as TGTGCCATCAGTGAGGCGGTAGCGGGGGGGAACAATGAGCAGTTCTTC.

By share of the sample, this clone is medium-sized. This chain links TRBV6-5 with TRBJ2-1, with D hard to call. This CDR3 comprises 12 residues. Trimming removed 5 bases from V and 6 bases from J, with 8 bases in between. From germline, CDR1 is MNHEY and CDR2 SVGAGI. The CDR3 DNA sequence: TGTGCCAGCAGTATTGAGCGCAATGAGCAGTTCTTC. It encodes CASSIERNEQFF.

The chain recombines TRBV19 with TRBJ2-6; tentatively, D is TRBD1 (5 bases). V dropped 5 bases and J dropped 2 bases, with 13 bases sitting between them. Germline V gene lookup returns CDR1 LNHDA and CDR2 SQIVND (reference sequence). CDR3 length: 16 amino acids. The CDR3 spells CASSGAGLAGANVLTF. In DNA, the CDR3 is TGTGCCAGTAGTGGGGCAGGGCTGGCTGGGGCCAACGTCCTGACTTTC.

CDR3 nucleotide sequence: TGTGCCAGCACCCAGTGGGCTAGCGGGACCTACAATGAGCAGTTCTTC. This gives the protein CASTQWASGTYNEQFF. The genes are TRBV27 and TRBJ2-1; the match to TRBD2 covers 9 bases. This CDR3 region has 16 residues. Germline values: CDR1 MNHEY, CDR2 SMNVEV (reference sequence). The ends lost 7 bases at V and 2 bases at J; junction bases unmatched: 9.

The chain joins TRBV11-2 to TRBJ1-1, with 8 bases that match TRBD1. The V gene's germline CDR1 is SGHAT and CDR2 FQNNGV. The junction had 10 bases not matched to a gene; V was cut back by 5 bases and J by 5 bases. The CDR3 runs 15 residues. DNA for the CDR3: TGTGCCAGCAGCGCAGGAGGACAGGGCGGAACTGAAGCTTTCTTT. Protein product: CASSAGGQGGTEAFF.

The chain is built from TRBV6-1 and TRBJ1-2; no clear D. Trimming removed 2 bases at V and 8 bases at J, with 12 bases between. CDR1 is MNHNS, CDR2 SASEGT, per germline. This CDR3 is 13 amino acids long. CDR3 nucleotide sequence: TGTGCCAGCAGTGAACTCGGTGGGTACGGCTACACCTTC. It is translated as CASSELGGYGYTF.

The CDR3 here is CASSYDFRGTLNQPQHF. The CDR3 DNA reads TGTGCCAGCAGTTATGATTTCAGGGGTACTTTAAATCAGCCCCAGCATTTT. This chain links TRBV6-2 or TRBV6-3 with TRBJ1-5; TRBD1 is a possible D gene (6 bases). V lost 3 bases to trimming and J lost 4 bases, with 19 bases between them. Germline values: CDR1 MNHEY, CDR2 SVGEGT. This CDR3 contains 17 residues.

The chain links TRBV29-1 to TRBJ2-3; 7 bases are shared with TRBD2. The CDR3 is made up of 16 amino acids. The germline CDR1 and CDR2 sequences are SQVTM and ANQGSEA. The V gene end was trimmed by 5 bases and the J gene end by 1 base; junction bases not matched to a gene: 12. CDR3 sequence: CSVYGGVDERTDTQYF. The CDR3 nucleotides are TGCAGCGTTTATGGGGGGGTAGATGAACGCACAGATACGCAGTATTTT.

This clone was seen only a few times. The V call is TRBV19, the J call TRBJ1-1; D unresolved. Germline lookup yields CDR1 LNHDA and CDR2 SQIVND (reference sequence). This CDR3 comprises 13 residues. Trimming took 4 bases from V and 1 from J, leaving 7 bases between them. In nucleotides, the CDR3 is TGTGCCAGTAGTACAGGCAAGAACACTGAAGCTTTCTTT. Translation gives CASSTGKNTEAFF.

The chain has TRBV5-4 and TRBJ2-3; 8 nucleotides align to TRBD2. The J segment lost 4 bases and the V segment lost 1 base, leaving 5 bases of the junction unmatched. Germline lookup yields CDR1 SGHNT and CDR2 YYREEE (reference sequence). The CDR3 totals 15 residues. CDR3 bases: TGTGCCAGCAGCTTGCGGGAGGGCGGAGCAGATACGCAGTATTTT. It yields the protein CASSLREGGADTQYF.

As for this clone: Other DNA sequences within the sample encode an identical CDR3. For the CDR3, the DNA is TGCGCCAGCAGCTTAGGAGATACGCAGTATTTT. Protein: CASSLGDTQYF. The gene calls are TRBV5-1 and TRBJ2-3; no clear D gene. The CDR3 extends over 11 amino acids. Germline lookup yields CDR1 SGHRS and CDR2 YFSETQ. V was shortened by 2 bases and J by 5 bases, with 3 bases between the two germline ends.

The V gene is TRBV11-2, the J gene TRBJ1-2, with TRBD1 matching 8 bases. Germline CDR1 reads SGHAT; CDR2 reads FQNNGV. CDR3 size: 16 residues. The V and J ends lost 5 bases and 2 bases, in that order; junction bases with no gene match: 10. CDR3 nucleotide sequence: TGTGCCAGCAGCCCCGGCGGGACAGGAAGAAACTATGGCTACACCTTC. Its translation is CASSPGGTGRNYGYTF.

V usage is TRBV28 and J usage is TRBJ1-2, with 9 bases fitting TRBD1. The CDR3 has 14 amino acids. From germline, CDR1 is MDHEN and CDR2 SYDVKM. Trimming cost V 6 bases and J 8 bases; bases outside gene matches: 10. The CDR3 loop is CASSTGTGQRGYTF. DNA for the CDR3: TGTGCCAGCAGCACCGGGACAGGGCAGCGGGGCTACACCTTC.

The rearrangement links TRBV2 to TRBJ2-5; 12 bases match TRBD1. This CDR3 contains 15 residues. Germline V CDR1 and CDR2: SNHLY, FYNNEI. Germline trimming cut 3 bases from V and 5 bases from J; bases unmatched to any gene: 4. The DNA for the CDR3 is TGTGCCAGCAGTGAGGGACAGGGGGCATGGGAGACCCAGTACTTC. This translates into CASSEGQGAWETQYF.

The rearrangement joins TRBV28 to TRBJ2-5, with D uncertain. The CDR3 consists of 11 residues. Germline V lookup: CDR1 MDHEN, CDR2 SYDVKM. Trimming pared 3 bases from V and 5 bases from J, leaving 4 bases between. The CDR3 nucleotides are TGTGCCAGCAGTTTGACCGAGACCCAGTACTTC. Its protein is CASSLTETQYF.